The entry below describes one T cell receptor (beta chain). This specimen belongs to a study of blood T cell repertoires in COVID-19. The method was immunoSEQ multiplex PCR; TCRdb's version includes in-frame clones alone and lacks a portion of them. The sample holds over 200,000 clones, approximately 80% seen once. This CDR3 has 14 residues. V lost 3 bases and J lost 0, with 8 bases in between. The germline CDR1 and CDR2 sequences are LNHNV and YYDKDF (reference sequence). The V call is TRBV15, the J call TRBJ1-1; the D is unclear. The sequencing input was peripheral blood. The sequence derives from a man between 40 and 49 years old with acute or convalescent COVID-19. CDR3 amino acids: CATSSAGMNTEAFF. CDR3 DNA: TGTGCCACCAGCAGCGCCGGGATGAACACTGAAGCTTTCTTT.